This T cell receptor beta chain derives from a study of a mutant IDH1 vaccine in newly diagnosed glioma. Study-wide background: Patients, over weeks 1, 3, 5, 7, 11, 15, 19 and 23, received a total of eight vaccinations. The study started vaccination 4-6 weeks after radiotherapy alone, or with temozolomide cycles.

Sample time point: week 23, last vaccination. It was 300 ug of mutant IDH1 20-mer peptide that made up each vaccine dose, given with topical imiquimod. With regard to this clone: The antigen remains undetermined.

Clones were sequenced by immunoSEQ multiplex PCR, and TCRdb holds only the in-frame ones, with some missing. The data contain about 43,000 clones, approximately 84% of them singletons. Germline-derived CDR1 and CDR2 are GTSNPN and SVGIG (reference sequence). The CDR3 sequence is 16 residues long. The junction had 9 bases not matched to a gene; V was cut back by 0 bases and J by 4 bases. The source of this sequence is a woman between 18 and 29 years old with glioma. Some clones in this sample may be carry-over from other donors' samples. The sample was PBMCs, taken from a glioma patient whose treatment included an IDH1 peptide vaccine. This rearrangement joins TRBV30 to TRBJ2-5; TRBD2 matches at 9 bases. The CDR3 here is CAWSVGGRATLETQYF. The CDR3 nucleotides read TGTGCCTGGAGTGTGGGCGGGAGGGCCACTTTAGAGACCCAGTACTTC.